The clone carrying this T cell receptor (beta chain) has ten or more counts. Other DNA sequences in the same sample also yield this CDR3. This sample stems from a study of blood T cell repertoires in COVID-19. Study at large: Both acute and convalescent COVID-19 samples were obtained from the United States, Italy and Spain.

The CDR3 sequence is 22 residues long. CDR1 is MDHEN and CDR2 is SYDVKM in the germline V gene. The V and J ends lost 6 bases and 5 bases, in that order; junction bases with no gene match: 30. TCRdb's table, derived via immunoSEQ multiplex PCR, lists solely in-frame clones and lacks some. The sample includes more than 100,000 clones, approximately 81% of them seen just once. The sample comprised peripheral blood. The chain uses TRBV28 and TRBJ2-1; 8 bases align to TRBD2. The receptor was derived from a woman aged 55-70 years with active or convalescent COVID-19. The CDR3 loop reads CASRFPSWERRGVGRENNEQFF. The CDR3 bases are TGTGCCAGCAGGTTTCCATCCTGGGAGCGGCGGGGGGTGGGGCGGGAGAACAATGAGCAGTTCTTC. Full variable domain (outside the CDR3, taken from reference TRBV28 and TRBJ2-1): DVKVTQSSRYLVKRTGEKVFLECVQDMDHENMFWYRQDPGLGLRLIYFSYDVKMKEKGDIPEGYSVSREKKERFSLILESASTNQTSMYLCASRFPSWERRGVGRENNEQFFGPGTRLTVL.